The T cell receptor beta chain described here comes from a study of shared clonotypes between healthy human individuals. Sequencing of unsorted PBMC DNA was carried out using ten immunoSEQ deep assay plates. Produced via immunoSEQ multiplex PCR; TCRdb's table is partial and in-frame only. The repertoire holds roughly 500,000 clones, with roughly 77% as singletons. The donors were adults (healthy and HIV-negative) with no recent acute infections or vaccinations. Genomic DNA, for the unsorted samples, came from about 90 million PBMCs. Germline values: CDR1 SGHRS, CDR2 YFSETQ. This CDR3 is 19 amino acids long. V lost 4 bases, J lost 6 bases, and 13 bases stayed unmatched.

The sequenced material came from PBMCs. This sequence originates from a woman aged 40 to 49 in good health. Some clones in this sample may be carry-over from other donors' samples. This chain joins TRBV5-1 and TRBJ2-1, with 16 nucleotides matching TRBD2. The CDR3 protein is CASSPGLAGGLPTGNEQFF. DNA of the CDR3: TGCGCCAGCAGCCCGGGACTAGCGGGAGGGTTGCCGACCGGCAATGAGCAGTTCTTC.